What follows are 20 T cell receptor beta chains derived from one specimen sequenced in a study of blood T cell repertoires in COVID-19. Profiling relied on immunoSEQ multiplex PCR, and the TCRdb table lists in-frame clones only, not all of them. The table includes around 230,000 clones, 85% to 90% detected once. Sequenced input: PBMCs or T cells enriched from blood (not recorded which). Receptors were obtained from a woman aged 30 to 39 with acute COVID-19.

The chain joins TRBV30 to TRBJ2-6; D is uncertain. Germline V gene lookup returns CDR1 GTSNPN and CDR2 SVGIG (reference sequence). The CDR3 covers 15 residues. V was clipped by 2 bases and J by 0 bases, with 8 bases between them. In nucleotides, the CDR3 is TGTGCCTGGAGTCCCGGGTACTCTGGGGCCAACGTCCTGACTTTC. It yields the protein CAWSPGYSGANVLTF. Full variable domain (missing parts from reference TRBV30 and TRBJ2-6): SQTIHQWPATLVQPVGSPLSLECTVEGTSNPNLYWYRQAAGRGLQLLFYSVGIGQISSEVPQNLSASRPQDRQFILSSKKLLLSDSGFYLCAWSPGYSGANVLTFGAGSRLTVL.

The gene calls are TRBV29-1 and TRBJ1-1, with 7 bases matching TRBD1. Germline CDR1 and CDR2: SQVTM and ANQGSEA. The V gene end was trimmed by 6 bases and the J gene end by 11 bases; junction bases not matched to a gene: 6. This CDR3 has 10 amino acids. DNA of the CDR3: TGCAGCGTCAACAGGGGAACGGCTTTCTTT. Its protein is CSVNRGTAFF.

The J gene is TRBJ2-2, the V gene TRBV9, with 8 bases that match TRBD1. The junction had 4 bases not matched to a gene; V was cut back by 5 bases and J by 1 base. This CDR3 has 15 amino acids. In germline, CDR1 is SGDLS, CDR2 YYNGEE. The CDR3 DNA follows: TGTGCCAGCAGGGCGGACAGGGAGAACACCGGGGAGCTGTTTTTT. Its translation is CASRADRENTGELFF.

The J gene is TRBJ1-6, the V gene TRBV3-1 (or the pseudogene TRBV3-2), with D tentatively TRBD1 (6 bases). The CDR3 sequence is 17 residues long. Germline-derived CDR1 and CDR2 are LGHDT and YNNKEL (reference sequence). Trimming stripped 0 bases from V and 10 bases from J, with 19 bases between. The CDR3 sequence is CASSQEVRGAPGSPLHF. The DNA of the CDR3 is TGTGCCAGCAGCCAAGAGGTTCGGGGGGCTCCCGGCTCACCCCTCCACTTT.

CDR3 loop: CAWNGGMNTEAFF. The CDR3 DNA reads TGTGCCTGGAATGGCGGCATGAACACTGAAGCTTTCTTT. V gene TRBV30 combines with J gene TRBJ1-1; D not certain. Germline values: CDR1 GTSNPN, CDR2 SVGIG (reference sequence). The CDR3 extends over 13 amino acids. The germline V and J ends were trimmed by 4 bases and 0 bases, with 9 bases remaining between them.

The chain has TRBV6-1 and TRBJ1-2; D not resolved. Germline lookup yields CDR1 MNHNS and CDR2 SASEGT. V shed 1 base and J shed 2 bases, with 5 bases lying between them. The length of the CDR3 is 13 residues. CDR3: CASSEVRNYGYTF. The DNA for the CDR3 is TGTGCCAGCAGTGAAGTCAGGAACTATGGCTACACCTTC.

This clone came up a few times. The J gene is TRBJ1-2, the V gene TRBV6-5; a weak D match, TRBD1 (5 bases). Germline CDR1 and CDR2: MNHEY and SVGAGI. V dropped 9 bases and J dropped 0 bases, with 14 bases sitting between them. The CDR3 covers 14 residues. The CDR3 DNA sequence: TGTGCCAGATTAACAGGCCCGGCTAACTATGGCTACACCTTC. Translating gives CARLTGPANYGYTF.

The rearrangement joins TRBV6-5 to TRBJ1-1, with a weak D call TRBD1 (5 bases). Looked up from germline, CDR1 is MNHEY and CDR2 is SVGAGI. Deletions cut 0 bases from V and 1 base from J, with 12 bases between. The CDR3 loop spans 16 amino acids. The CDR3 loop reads CASSYSTGVWNTEAFF. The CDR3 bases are TGTGCCAGCAGTTACTCGACGGGGGTCTGGAACACTGAAGCTTTCTTT.

CDR3 DNA sequence: TGTGCCAGCCATGTTCCGAACACCGGGGAGCTGTTTTTT. This encodes CASHVPNTGELFF. V gene TRBV6-6 combines with J gene TRBJ2-2; D unclear. V shed 8 bases and J shed 0 bases, with 7 bases lying between them. Germline V gene data show CDR1 as MNHNY and CDR2 as SVGAGI (reference sequence). The CDR3 covers 13 residues.

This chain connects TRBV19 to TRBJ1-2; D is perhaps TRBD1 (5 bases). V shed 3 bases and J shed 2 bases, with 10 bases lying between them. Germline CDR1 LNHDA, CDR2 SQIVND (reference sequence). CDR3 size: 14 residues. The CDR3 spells CASSMLPGNYGYTF. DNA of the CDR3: TGTGCCAGTAGTATGTTGCCAGGGAACTATGGCTACACCTTC.

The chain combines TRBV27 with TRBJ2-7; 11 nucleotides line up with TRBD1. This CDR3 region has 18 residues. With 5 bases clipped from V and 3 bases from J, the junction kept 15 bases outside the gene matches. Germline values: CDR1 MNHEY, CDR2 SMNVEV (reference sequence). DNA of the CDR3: TGTGCCAGCAGTCCGAACAGCGCGGACAGGGGGCATTACTACGAGCAGTACTTC. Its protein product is CASSPNSADRGHYYEQYF.

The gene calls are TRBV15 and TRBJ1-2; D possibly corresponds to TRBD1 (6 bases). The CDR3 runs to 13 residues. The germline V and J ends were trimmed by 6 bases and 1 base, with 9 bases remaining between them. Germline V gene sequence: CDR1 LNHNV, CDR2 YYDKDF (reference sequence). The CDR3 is CATSTGSNYGYTF. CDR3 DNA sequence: TGTGCCACCAGTACAGGGAGTAACTATGGCTACACCTTC.

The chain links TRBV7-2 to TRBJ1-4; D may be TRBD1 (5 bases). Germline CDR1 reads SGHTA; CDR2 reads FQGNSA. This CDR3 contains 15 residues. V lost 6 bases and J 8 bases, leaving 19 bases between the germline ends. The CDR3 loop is CASSIDPGKGEKLFF. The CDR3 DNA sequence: TGTGCCAGCAGTATCGATCCCGGAAAGGGGGAAAAACTGTTTTTT.

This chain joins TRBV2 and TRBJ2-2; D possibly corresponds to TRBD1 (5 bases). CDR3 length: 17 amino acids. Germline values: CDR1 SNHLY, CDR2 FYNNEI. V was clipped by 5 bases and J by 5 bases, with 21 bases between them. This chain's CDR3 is CASSPSALREGTGELFF. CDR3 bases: TGTGCCAGCAGTCCCTCAGCCCTCAGGGAAGGGACCGGGGAGCTGTTTTTT.

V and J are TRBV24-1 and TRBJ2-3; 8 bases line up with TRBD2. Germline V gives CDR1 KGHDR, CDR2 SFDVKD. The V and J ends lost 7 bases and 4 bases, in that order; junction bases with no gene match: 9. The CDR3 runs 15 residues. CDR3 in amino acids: CATRAFTGGADTQYF. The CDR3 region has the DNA TGTGCCACCAGGGCCTTCACCGGGGGGGCAGATACGCAGTATTTT.

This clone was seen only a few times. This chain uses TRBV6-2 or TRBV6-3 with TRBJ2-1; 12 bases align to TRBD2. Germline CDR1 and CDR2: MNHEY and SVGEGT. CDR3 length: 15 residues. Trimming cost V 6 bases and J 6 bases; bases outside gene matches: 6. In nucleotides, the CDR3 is TGTGCCAGCAGCCGGACTAGCGGGGAGGTCAATGAGCAGTTCTTC. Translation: CASSRTSGEVNEQFF.

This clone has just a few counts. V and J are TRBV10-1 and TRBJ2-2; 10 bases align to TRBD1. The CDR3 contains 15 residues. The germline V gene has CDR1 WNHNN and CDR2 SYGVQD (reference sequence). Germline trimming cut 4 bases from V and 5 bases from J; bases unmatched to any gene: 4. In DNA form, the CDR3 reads TGCGCCAGCAGTGCTCCGGGACAGGGGACCGGGGAGCTGTTTTTT. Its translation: CASSAPGQGTGELFF.

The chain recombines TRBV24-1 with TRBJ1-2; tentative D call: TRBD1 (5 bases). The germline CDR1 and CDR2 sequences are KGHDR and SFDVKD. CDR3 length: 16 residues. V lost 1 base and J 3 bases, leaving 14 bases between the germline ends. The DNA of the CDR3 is TGTGCCACCAGTGATTTTGGGAGGGGAGAGGACTATGGCTACACCTTC. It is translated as CATSDFGRGEDYGYTF.

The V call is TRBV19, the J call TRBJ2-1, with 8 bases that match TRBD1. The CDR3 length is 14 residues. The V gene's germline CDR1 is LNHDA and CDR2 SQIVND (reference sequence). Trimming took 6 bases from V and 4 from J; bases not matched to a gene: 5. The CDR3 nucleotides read TGTGCCAGTAGAAATGGACAGGGATACAATGAGCAGTTCTTC. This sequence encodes CASRNGQGYNEQFF.

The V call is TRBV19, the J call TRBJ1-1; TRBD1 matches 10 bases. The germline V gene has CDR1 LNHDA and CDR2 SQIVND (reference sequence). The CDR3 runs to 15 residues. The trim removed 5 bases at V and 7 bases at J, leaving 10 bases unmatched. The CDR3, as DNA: TGTGCCAGTAGTCCGGACAGGGGGACTGCCGTTGAAGCTTTCTTT. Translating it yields CASSPDRGTAVEAFF.